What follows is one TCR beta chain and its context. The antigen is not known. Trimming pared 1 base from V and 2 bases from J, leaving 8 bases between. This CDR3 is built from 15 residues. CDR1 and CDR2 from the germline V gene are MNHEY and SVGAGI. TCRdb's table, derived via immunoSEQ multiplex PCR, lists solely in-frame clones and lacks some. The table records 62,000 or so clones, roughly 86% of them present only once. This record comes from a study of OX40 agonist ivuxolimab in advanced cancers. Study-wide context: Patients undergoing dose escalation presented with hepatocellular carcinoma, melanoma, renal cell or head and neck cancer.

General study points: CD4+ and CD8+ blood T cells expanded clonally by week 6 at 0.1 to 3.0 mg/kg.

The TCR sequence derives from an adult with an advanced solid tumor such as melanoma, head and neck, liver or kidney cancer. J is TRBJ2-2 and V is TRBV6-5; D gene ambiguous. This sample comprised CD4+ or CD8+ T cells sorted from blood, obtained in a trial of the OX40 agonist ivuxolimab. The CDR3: CASSYWQTNTGELFF. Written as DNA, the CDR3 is TGTGCCAGCAGTTACTGGCAGACAAACACCGGGGAGCTGTTTTTT.